One and the same sample provided the 16 T cell receptor beta chains below, sequenced in a study of CD8+CD57+ T cells in acquired aplastic anemia. The TCR beta profiling, which covered VDJ combination and CDR3 sequence, was carried out using genomic DNA as the template. TCRdb fed the reads into MiXCR, producing one record per CDR3 protein. Of around 430,000 distinct CDR3 sequences listed, around 32% are singletons. CD8+CD57+ cell expansion had been shown by flow cytometry in patients chosen for sequencing. Material: sorted CD4+, CD8+, or CD8+CD57+ T cells (not recorded which) from PBMCs. The receptors were gathered from a human donor with aplastic anemia.

This clonotype has only a few counts. This chain connects TRBV9 to TRBJ2-3, with D perhaps given as TRBD1 or TRBD2 (5 bases each). The germline CDR1 and CDR2 sequences are SGDLS and YYNGEE. The V gene lost 7 bases and the J gene lost 2 bases, with 11 bases spanning the gap. The CDR3 contains 13 residues. The CDR3 is CASGTGNTDTQYF. DNA of the CDR3: TGTGCCAGCGGGACCGGGAACACAGATACGCAGTATTTT.

The gene calls are TRBV5-1 and TRBJ2-5; TRBD1 matches 7 bases. This CDR3 comprises 15 residues. CDR1 is SGHRS and CDR2 is YFSETQ in the germline V gene. Trimming took 2 bases from V and 9 from J; bases not matched to a gene: 13. The CDR3 DNA reads TGCGCCAGCAGCTTTACAGGGGACCGTGGTTGGGCCCAGTACTTC. Its protein is CASSFTGDRGWAQYF.

This chain connects TRBV5-4 to TRBJ1-6; 7 positions match TRBD1. The CDR3 extends over 16 amino acids. The germline V gene has CDR1 SGHNT and CDR2 YYREEE (reference sequence). After removal of 0 bases from V and 5 bases from J, the junction contained 5 bases not matched to a gene. As DNA, the CDR3 is TGTGCCAGCAGCTTGGGTCAGGGGGGAAATAATTCACCCCTCCACTTT. This codes for CASSLGQGGNNSPLHF.

This clonotype was counted a few times. J is TRBJ2-1 and V is TRBV9; 8 bases match TRBD2. CDR1 is SGDLS, CDR2 YYNGEE, per germline. V lost 0 bases, J lost 8 bases, and 10 bases stayed unmatched. This CDR3 contains 16 residues. CDR3 nucleotides: TGTGCCAGCAGCGTAGCTGGATCGGGGGGGCCCGATGAGCAGTTCTTC. Translation gives CASSVAGSGGPDEQFF.

This clonotype was detected ten times or more. The V gene is TRBV20-1, the J gene TRBJ2-1; D gene ambiguous. Germline V gene sequence: CDR1 DFQATT, CDR2 SNEGSKA (reference sequence). The V gene lost 3 bases and the J gene lost 10 bases, with 10 bases spanning the gap. The CDR3 has 11 amino acids. CDR3 nucleotide sequence: TGCAGTGCTAGTAGAGCAGGCGAGCAGTTCTTC. This gives the protein CSASRAGEQFF.

This clonotype was counted ten times or more. J is TRBJ1-4 and V is TRBV2, with 8 positions matching TRBD1. Germline-derived CDR1 and CDR2 are SNHLY and FYNNEI. There are 12 residues in the CDR3. The J segment lost 6 bases and the V segment lost 9 bases, leaving 3 bases of the junction unmatched. DNA for the CDR3: TGTGCCAGTGACAGGGGTGATGAAAAACTGTTTTTT. It is translated as CASDRGDEKLFF.

This chain links TRBV14 with TRBJ1-1; possibly TRBD1 for D (5 bases). The germline V gene encodes CDR1 SGHDN and CDR2 FVKESK. The CDR3 has 13 amino acids. The ends were cut back, 4 bases at V and 6 bases at J, with 12 bases in the middle. This CDR3 reads CASSPFWDPEAFF. The CDR3 DNA is TGTGCCAGCAGCCCCTTTTGGGACCCTGAAGCTTTCTTT.

The chain is built from TRBV30 and TRBJ1-2, with no clear D. V lost 0 bases and J lost 6, with 8 bases in between. In germline, CDR1 is GTSNPN, CDR2 SVGIG (reference sequence). The CDR3 length is 12 residues. The CDR3 DNA sequence: TGTGCCTGGAGTGTACGGGCTCATGGCTACACCTTC. Translation: CAWSVRAHGYTF.

This clonotype was recorded at least ten times. The V and J genes are TRBV20-1 and TRBJ1-2; D unresolved. The CDR3 runs 11 residues. Germline V CDR1 and CDR2: DFQATT, SNEGSKA (reference sequence). V shed 6 bases and J shed 1 base, with 6 bases lying between them. The CDR3 is CSASDNYGYTF. The CDR3 coding sequence is TGCAGTGCCTCAGATAACTATGGCTACACCTTC.

The chain combines TRBV7-8 with TRBJ2-5, with TRBD2 identical over 13 bases. V dropped 1 base and J dropped 5; count of bases not matched to a gene: 16. CDR3 length: 20 amino acids. Germline V gene data show CDR1 as SGHVS and CDR2 as FQNEAQ. CDR3 amino acids: CASSLEGRQTSGGWRETQYF. The CDR3 bases are TGTGCCAGCAGCTTAGAGGGACGCCAGACTAGCGGGGGGTGGCGGGAGACCCAGTACTTC.

At least ten counts were recorded for this clonotype. The V and J genes are TRBV20-1 and TRBJ1-1, with no clear D. Germline CDR1 is DFQATT and CDR2 is SNEGSKA (reference sequence). CDR3 length equals 11 residues. Between the trimmed V and J ends, which lost 6 bases and 0 bases, there was a span of 5 bases. The CDR3 DNA is TGCAGTGCCATATTGAACACTGAAGCTTTCTTT. Its translation: CSAILNTEAFF.

The chain is built from TRBV15 and TRBJ2-1; TRBD2 is a possible D gene (7 bases). This CDR3 is 15 amino acids long. V was clipped by 0 bases and J by 6 bases, with 12 bases between them. Per the germline V gene, CDR1 is LNHNV and CDR2 is YYDKDF (reference sequence). CDR3 protein: CATSRDGGAVNEQFF. The CDR3 bases are TGTGCCACCAGCAGAGATGGGGGGGCAGTCAATGAGCAGTTCTTC.

This clonotype was observed a handful of times. The V call is TRBV20-1, the J call TRBJ1-6; D perhaps matches TRBD1 (6 bases). V was shortened by 6 bases and J by 10 bases, with 16 bases between the two germline ends. Germline V lookup: CDR1 DFQATT, CDR2 SNEGSKA (reference sequence). This CDR3 is built from 13 residues. DNA of the CDR3: TGCAGTGCCCCAGGGGAAGGGGGATCACCCCTCCACTTT. Translating gives CSAPGEGGSPLHF.

This clonotype occurred a few times. One base away lies a much larger clone, so this may be a sequencing read error. The V and J genes are TRBV29-1 and TRBJ1-1, with D tentatively TRBD1 (5 bases). CDR1 SQVTM and CDR2 ANQGSEA come from the germline V gene. V lost 8 bases and J lost 4, with 14 bases in between. The CDR3 is 12 amino acids. The CDR3 bases are TGCAGCTGCACCCCAGGGCGCACTGAAGCTTTCTTT. Translated, it gives CSCTPGRTEAFF.

This chain uses TRBV28 with TRBJ1-5; tentative D call: TRBD1 (5 bases). The CDR3 spans 15 residues. The ends were cut back, 5 bases at V and 4 bases at J, with 15 bases in the middle. Germline-derived CDR1 and CDR2 are MDHEN and SYDVKM. Here the CDR3 reads CASSRRVQVNQPQHF. The CDR3 DNA is TGTGCCAGCAGTAGGAGAGTACAGGTTAATCAGCCCCAGCATTTT.

This clonotype was seen ten or more times. The gene calls are TRBV20-1 and TRBJ1-6; D is possibly TRBD1 (5 bases). The germline V gene encodes CDR1 DFQATT and CDR2 SNEGSKA (reference sequence). Trimming removed 3 bases at V and 9 bases at J, with 15 bases between. The CDR3 covers 14 residues. DNA of the CDR3: TGCAGTGCTAGGTCTGGGGGTGAGGCTTCACCCCTCCACTTT. Its translation: CSARSGGEASPLHF.